A selection of T cell receptor beta chains follows, all from one sample in a study of blood T cells in healthy people across ages. TCRdb re-called the 5' RACE reads through MiXCR, storing one row per CDR3 protein. The table lists 1.5 million to 2 million distinct CDR3 sequences, around half of them singletons, with less than 2.5% in the top ten. The sequenced sample consisted of blood. Every receptor here comes from a woman aged 40-49 years in good health. Both conserved end residues are part of each CDR3. A D gene is named only where the DNA matches it firmly. Clone size appears in some rows only: once, few, many, or a class for an expanded clone.

>TRBD1|once|TRBJ1-6|TRBV12-3/TRBV12-4
TGTGCCAGCAGTCGCCGGGACAGGGGTAATTCACCCCTCCACTTT
CASSRRDRGNSPLHF
>TRBD1|few|TRBJ2-5|TRBV10-3
TGTGCCATCAGGGCGGACAGGCAAGAGACCCAGTACTTC
CAIRADRQETQYF
>.|.|TRBJ2-3|TRBV4-3
TGCGCCAGCAGCCATTCCGGGAGGACAGAGGCCGATACGCAGTATTTT
CASSHSGRTEADTQYF
>.|.|TRBJ2-3|TRBV20-1
TGCAGTGCTAGTACGGGGCTTCTGTCAACAGATACGCAGTATTTT
CSASTGLLSTDTQYF
>TRBD2|few|TRBJ2-5|TRBV20-1
TGCAGTGCTAGTGCTGGGACTAGCGGGGGAAAGGGAGAGACCCAGTACTTC
CSASAGTSGGKGETQYF
>.|few|TRBJ2-1|TRBV28
TGTGCCAGTCCCTACGCCAGGGGATGTCACAATGAGCAGTTCTTC
CASPYARGCHNEQFF
>TRBD1|.|TRBJ2-7|TRBV12-3/TRBV12-4
TGTGCCAGCACTATCACGCTCGGACAGGGTGTCTACGAGCAGTACTTC
CASTITLGQGVYEQYF
>.|.|TRBJ2-1|TRBV13
TGTGCCAGCAGCTTACGAGGGGTGAATGAGCAGTTCTTC
CASSLRGVNEQFF
>TRBD2|.|TRBJ2-7|TRBV14
TGTGTCAGCAGCCACATAGCGGGGTGGCCTTACGAGCAGTACTTC
CVSSHIAGWPYEQYF
>TRBD1|few|TRBJ2-1|TRBV4-2
TGTGCCAGCAGCCCCGCCGGGACAGGAGATTACAATGAGCAGTTCTTC
CASSPAGTGDYNEQFF
>TRBD2|.|TRBJ2-5|TRBV7-9
TGTGCCAGCAGCCCAGCGGGGCCATACCAAGAGACCCAGTACTTC
CASSPAGPYQETQYF
>TRBD2|few|TRBJ2-3|TRBV6-5
TGTGCCAGCAGTTTTAGACTAGCGGCTGGCACAGATACGCAGTATTTT
CASSFRLAAGTDTQYF
>.|.|TRBJ2-3|TRBV5-1
TGCGCCAGCAGCTGGGACTTCGAAGATACGCAGTATTTT
CASSWDFEDTQYF
>.|.|TRBJ1-1|TRBV6-6
TGTGCCAGCACCCAAGGGGGGAGAGAAGCTTTCTTT
CASTQGGREAFF
>TRBD2|.|TRBJ2-7|TRBV4-1
TGCGCCAGCAGCCAGGGCTTACGGGGGGCCTACGAGCAGTACTTC
CASSQGLRGAYEQYF
>.|.|TRBJ2-7|TRBV5-6
TGTGCCAGCAGCTTGTGGGGGGGGCCGTCGGGAATCTGCGAGCAGTACTTC
CASSLWGGPSGICEQYF
>TRBD2|.|TRBJ2-1|TRBV4-2
TGTGCCAGCAGCCCGGACCCTACTAGCGGGGTCCAGTTCTTC
CASSPDPTSGVQFF
>TRBD1|few|TRBJ1-2|TRBV12-3/TRBV12-4
TGTGCCAGCAGTCCCAACAGGGGGCAGGGCTATGGCTACACCTTC
CASSPNRGQGYGYTF
>.|many|TRBJ2-7|TRBV7-2
TGTGCCAGCAGCTTAGCGCGGGGTAACGAGCAGTACTTC
CASSLARGNEQYF
>.|.|TRBJ2-1|TRBV20-1
TGCAGTGCTAGAGATTTCGGGACAATTACAAGCTCCTACAATGAGCAGTTCTTC
CSARDFGTITSSYNEQFF
>TRBD2|few|TRBJ2-5|TRBV9
TGTGCCAGCAGCGGCGGGACTAGCCGAGAGACCCAGTACTTC
CASSGGTSRETQYF
>.|few|TRBJ2-7|TRBV7-2
TGTGCCAGCAGCTTAGTTCCGACCTACGAGCAGTACTTC
CASSLVPTYEQYF
>TRBD1|.|TRBJ2-7|TRBV15
TGTGCCACCAGCGCTGACAGGGTAGGGGACGAGCAGTACTTC
CATSADRVGDEQYF
>.|.|TRBJ2-7|TRBV4-1
TGCGCCAGCAGCCAAATAGGACGGGGCAACGAGCAGTACTTC
CASSQIGRGNEQYF
>.|.|TRBJ2-7|TRBV12-3/TRBV12-4
TGTGCCGGCAGTGACCCGGCGGGGCTCCCCTACGAGCAGTACTTC
CAGSDPAGLPYEQYF
>TRBD2|.|TRBJ2-7|TRBV7-9
TGTGCCAGCAGCCCGGGGGGGGCCTACAATGAGCAGTACTTC
CASSPGGAYNEQYF
>TRBD2|.|TRBJ2-3|TRBV5-1
TGCGCCAGCAGCCTGGGACTAGCGGACGGCAGCGATACGCAGTATTTT
CASSLGLADGSDTQYF
>.|.|TRBJ2-5|TRBV7-2
TGTGCCAGCAGCTTCGTCGGGACTCCCAGTAGGGAGACCCAGTACTTC
CASSFVGTPSRETQYF
>.|.|TRBJ1-5|TRBV6-1
TGTGCCAGCAGGGTCCCGGTGTCGCCTGGGTTTGCGGGCAATCAGCCCCAGCATTTT
CASRVPVSPGFAGNQPQHF
>.|few|TRBJ1-4|TRBV12-3/TRBV12-4
TGTGCCAGCAGTCCCCCGAATAATGAAAAACTGTTTTTT
CASSPPNNEKLFF
>.|.|TRBJ1-5|TRBV18
TGTGCCAGCTCACCGCACAGGGAGAGTCAGCCCCAGCATTTT
CASSPHRESQPQHF
>TRBD1|.|TRBJ1-1|TRBV6-2/TRBV6-3
TGTGCCAGCAGCCCCGGGACAGGGGGAATGAACACTGAAGCTTTCTTT
CASSPGTGGMNTEAFF
>TRBD1|.|TRBJ1-2|TRBV5-1
TGCGCCAGCAGCTTTTCACAGGGGGCGCCTGGCTACACCTTC
CASSFSQGAPGYTF
>.|.|TRBJ1-4|TRBV6-5
TGTGCCAGCAGCCCCGTGGTGGGTGAAAAACTGTTTTTT
CASSPVVGEKLFF
>TRBD1|.|TRBJ1-4|TRBV20-1
TGCAGTGCTAGAGAGCAGGGGGCAGGTCATGAAAAACTGTTTTTT
CSAREQGAGHEKLFF
>.|.|TRBJ2-7|TRBV20-1
TGCAGTGCCCTTTTACCTTTGAGGGGATACGAGCAGTACTTC
CSALLPLRGYEQYF
>TRBD1|few|TRBJ2-5|TRBV20-1
TGCAGTGCTAGAGGAGTGGGTGGCAGGGGGCCGGGTGAAAAGACCCAGTACTTC
CSARGVGGRGPGEKTQYF
>TRBD2|.|TRBJ2-5|TRBV28
TGTGCCAGCAGTTGGAACAAGCGACTAGCAACCAAAGAGACCCAGTACTTC
CASSWNKRLATKETQYF
>.|.|TRBJ2-5|TRBV6-5
TGTGCCAGCAGTTCCTGGGTGTCCTACAATGAGCAGTACTTC
CASSSWVSYNEQYF
>TRBD2|.|TRBJ2-3|TRBV7-2
TGTGCCAGCAGCTTAGATCCCCGGGCGGGGGGAGGGGATACGCAGTATTTT
CASSLDPRAGGGDTQYF
>.|.|TRBJ1-2|TRBV9
TGTGCCAGCAGCGTCCCCCAGGGCGGGAGAACGAGTTACACCTTC
CASSVPQGGRTSYTF
>.|few|TRBJ1-5|TRBV20-1
TGCAGTGCTAGAGTATCGGGACAGCCCCAGCATTTT
CSARVSGQPQHF
>TRBD1|.|TRBJ1-4|TRBV13
TGTGCCAGCAGCTTAGGGGCAGGGGGACAACTGTTTTTT
CASSLGAGGQLFF
>TRBD1|.|TRBJ1-6|TRBV7-9
TGTGCCAGCAGCAATCGACAGGGCTATAATTCACCCCTCCACTTT
CASSNRQGYNSPLHF
>.|few|TRBJ2-5|TRBV4-3
TGCGCCAGCAGCCAAGACAGGGGCCGAATTCAAGAGACCCAGTACTTC
CASSQDRGRIQETQYF
>.|.|TRBJ2-6|TRBV20-1
TGCAGTGCCCAGCCGGGACTCTTGAACTCTGGGGCCAACGTCCTGACTTTC
CSAQPGLLNSGANVLTF
>.|.|TRBJ2-7|TRBV4-3
TGCGCCAGCAGCCGTCACGGGGGGCCCTCCTACGAGCAGTACTTC
CASSRHGGPSYEQYF
>.|few|TRBJ1-2|TRBV6-2/TRBV6-3
TGTGCCAGCAGTTACGTGCCGAGAGGACTACCCTATGGCTACACCTTC
CASSYVPRGLPYGYTF
>.|.|TRBJ1-6|TRBV27
TGTGCCAGCAGCCCCTGGGGAGGTAATTCACCCCTCCACTTT
CASSPWGGNSPLHF
>.|.|TRBJ2-5|TRBV20-1
TGCAGTGCTAGTTTAGAAGCGGAGACCCAGTACTTC
CSASLEAETQYF
>.|.|TRBJ2-3|TRBV9
TGTGCCAGCAGCGTAGAGACAGCTACAGATACGCAGTATTTT
CASSVETATDTQYF
>.|few|TRBJ2-7|TRBV20-1
TGCAGTGCTACCGTTTACGAGCAGTACTTC
CSATVYEQYF
>.|many|TRBJ2-6|TRBV12-3/TRBV12-4
TGTGCCAGCAGTTTAAGGGGGGTCCGCTCTGGGGCCAACGTCCTGACTTTC
CASSLRGVRSGANVLTF
>.|few|TRBJ2-3|TRBV5-1
TGCGCCAGCAGCTTGGTTACAGGGAAGACAGATACGCAGTATTTT
CASSLVTGKTDTQYF
>.|few|TRBJ2-7|TRBV12-3/TRBV12-4
TGTGCCAGCAGTTTAGGTAGTATAAGCTCCTACGAGCAGTACTTC
CASSLGSISSYEQYF